These 24 T cell receptor beta chains share one sample of origin, sequenced in a study of regulatory T cells in long-lasting Graves disease. HTBI primers from iRepertoire and Arm-PCR of CDR3 regions yielded the TCR beta libraries. TCRdb re-called the multiplex PCR reads through MiXCR, storing one row per CDR3 protein. The sample yields 510,000 or so distinct CDR3 sequences, 12% seen once. Time point: newly diagnosed GD, antithyroid drugs for less than 3 months. Generation of the TCR library employed RNA extracted from PBMCs. In addition, the sample was reused for a study of T cells in Graves' hyperthyroidism and ophthalmopathy.

Specimen: peripheral blood mononuclear cells (PBMCs), collected at new diagnosis, from a patient treated with antithyroid drugs. The origin of the receptors is a woman younger than 45 with Graves disease.

This clonotype has at least ten counts. This sequence joins TRBV7-8 and TRBJ1-6; D not certain. Trimming removed 5 bases at V and 7 bases at J, with 24 bases between. CDR1 is SGHVS and CDR2 is FQNEAQ in the germline V gene. This CDR3 comprises 18 residues. The CDR3, as DNA: TGTGCCAGCAGCCCCCTCGAGACTCATGGACTGAGCAATTCACCCCTCCACTTT. Its translation: CASSPLETHGLSNSPLHF.

This clonotype came up many times. The V gene is TRBV2, the J gene TRBJ1-2; the D is unclear. Germline lookup yields CDR1 SNHLY and CDR2 FYNNEI. V was pared by 0 bases and J by 5 bases, with 13 bases between. The CDR3 is 15 residues long. The CDR3 bases are TGTGCCAGCAGTGAAGCAGCACGCAAGCGGTATGGCTACACCTTC. Amino acids: CASSEAARKRYGYTF.

The table lists this clonotype with many counts. The gene calls are TRBV24-1 and TRBJ1-2; 10 positions agree with TRBD1. CDR3 size: 16 residues. Trimming took 4 bases from V and 7 from J; bases not matched to a gene: 11. CDR1 is KGHDR, CDR2 SFDVKD, per germline. The CDR3 bases are TGTGCCACCAGTGAGGTACCGGGACAGGGGATCGGTGGCTACACCTTC. Its protein product is CATSEVPGQGIGGYTF.

This clonotype was found many times. This chain links TRBV11-3 with TRBJ1-1; D unresolved. There are 15 residues in the CDR3. Germline assignment: CDR1 SGHNT and CDR2 YENEEA. V gave up 5 bases and J gave up 0 bases, with 13 bases separating them. CDR3 nucleotides: TGTGCCAGCAGCCCGCGGTCCAAGATGAACACTGAAGCTTTCTTT. It encodes CASSPRSKMNTEAFF.

Comment on this clonotype: This likely stems from a read error, as it lies one base from a far larger clone. The J gene is TRBJ2-1, the V gene TRBV7-2; TRBD2 matches at 7 bases. The germline CDR1 and CDR2 sequences are SGHTA and FQGNSA. CDR3 length equals 14 residues. V lost 7 bases to trimming and J lost 7 bases; unmatched junction nucleotides: 10. The CDR3 reads CASIQPAGKNEQFF. DNA of the CDR3: TGTGCCAGCATCCAACCAGCGGGGAAGAATGAGCAGTTCTTC.

This clonotype appeared many times. This chain uses TRBV24-1 with TRBJ2-1; the D is unclear. The germline V gene has CDR1 KGHDR and CDR2 SFDVKD. V shed 4 bases and J shed 4 bases, with 7 bases lying between them. This CDR3 region has 13 residues. The CDR3: CATSEQIYNEQFF. As DNA, the CDR3 is TGTGCCACCAGTGAACAGATTTACAATGAGCAGTTCTTC.

The gene calls are TRBV7-9 and TRBJ2-1; TRBD1 matches at 11 bases. J gave up 7 bases and V 5 bases, and 7 bases lay outside the gene matches. Looked up from germline, CDR1 is SEHNR and CDR2 is FQNEAQ (reference sequence). The CDR3 is 15 amino acids. The CDR3 DNA follows: TGTGCCAGCAGCATCGGGACAGGGGGATTAAATGAGCAGTTCTTC. This encodes CASSIGTGGLNEQFF.

This clonotype turned up a few times. This rearrangement joins TRBV4-1 to TRBJ1-4; 9 positions match TRBD1. V trimming: 4 bases; J trimming: 8 bases; junction bases outside the gene matches: 11. The germline V gene encodes CDR1 MGHRA and CDR2 YSYEKL. This CDR3 region has 16 residues. The CDR3 nucleotides read TGCGCCAGCAGCCGAACCCCCGGGACAGGGCACGAAAAACTGTTTTTT. This codes for CASSRTPGTGHEKLFF.

This clonotype has a count of ten or more. V and J are TRBV6-1 and TRBJ1-1; tentative D call: TRBD1 (5 bases). CDR3 length: 14 residues. CDR1 MNHNS and CDR2 SASEGT come from the germline V gene. The V end lost 1 base, the J end lost 1 base, and 7 bases lay between the germline ends. Here the CDR3 reads CASSEGGPNTEAFF. The DNA of the CDR3 is TGTGCCAGCAGTGAAGGGGGCCCGAACACTGAAGCTTTCTTT.

The chain has TRBV3-1 and TRBJ1-1; 7 positions agree with TRBD1. Germline V CDR1 and CDR2: LGHDT, YNNKEL (reference sequence). This CDR3 spans 12 amino acids. The J segment lost 12 bases and the V segment lost 1 base, leaving 5 bases of the junction unmatched. CDR3 sequence (DNA): TGTGCCAGCAGCCAAGGTGTCAGGGGGACTTTCTTT. As protein: CASSQGVRGTFF.

This clonotype has ten or more counts. J is TRBJ1-6 and V is TRBV20-1; the match to TRBD1 covers 8 bases. The CDR3 length is 16 residues. V trimming: 6 bases; J trimming: 7 bases; junction bases outside the gene matches: 14. Germline CDR1 DFQATT, CDR2 SNEGSKA (reference sequence). The DNA for the CDR3 is TGCAGTGCAAGCAAACAGGGGGTGGGGAACAATTCACCCCTCCACTTT. This sequence encodes CSASKQGVGNNSPLHF.

This clonotype appeared a few times. V and J are TRBV5-1 and TRBJ1-3; D is unresolved. Germline V gives CDR1 SGHRS, CDR2 YFSETQ. The CDR3 covers 15 residues. V was shortened by 0 bases and J by 0 bases, with 7 bases between the two germline ends. The CDR3 reads CASSLGIASGNTIYF. In nucleotides, the CDR3 is TGCGCCAGCAGCTTGGGAATCGCCTCTGGAAACACCATATATTTT.

In its sample, this clonotype was seen many times. The chain uses TRBV3-1 and TRBJ2-7; 8 nucleotides match TRBD2. This CDR3 has 14 residues. Germline-derived CDR1 and CDR2 are LGHDT and YNNKEL (reference sequence). Trimming removed 4 bases from V and 2 bases from J; junction bases left unmatched: 4. The CDR3 is CASSLLAGPYEQYF. DNA for the CDR3: TGTGCCAGCAGCCTGTTAGCGGGACCCTACGAGCAGTACTTC.

This sequence joins TRBV12-3 or TRBV12-4 and TRBJ1-1; weak D call: TRBD1 (5 bases). This CDR3 spans 14 amino acids. Deletions cut 5 bases from V and 4 bases from J, with 14 bases between. This chain's CDR3 is CASSTEYRSTEAFF. The DNA for the CDR3 is TGTGCCAGCAGTACCGAATACAGGAGCACTGAAGCTTTCTTT.

This clonotype has a count of ten or more. An end of the junction does not agree with germline; a read error may underlie this. The genes are TRBV7-3 and TRBJ2-7, with TRBD2 as a possible D gene (5 bases). This CDR3 has 11 residues. The germline CDR1 and CDR2 sequences are SGHTA and FQGTGA. Here the CDR3 DNA reads TGTGCCAGCAGCAACGGACTCGGCCTGGACTTC. Translation: CASSNGLGLDF.

This clonotype was counted a few times. V gene TRBV5-1 combines with J gene TRBJ2-5; no definite D call. In germline, CDR1 is SGHRS, CDR2 YFSETQ. The CDR3 runs 12 residues. V lost 2 bases and J 0 bases, leaving 2 bases between the germline ends. CDR3 nucleotides: TGCGCCAGCAGCTTCAACCAAGAGACCCAGTACTTC. Residues: CASSFNQETQYF.

The chain carries TRBV11-2 and TRBJ2-2, with 7 bases matching TRBD2. Germline CDR1 SGHAT, CDR2 FQNNGV. This CDR3 is 20 amino acids long. The V segment lost 5 bases and the J segment 0 bases; nucleotides outside the gene matches: 18. The CDR3, as DNA: TGTGCCAGCAGCAAAGTGGGGAGGGGTCCGCTCCGCGCGAACACCGGGGAGCTGTTTTTT. It specifies CASSKVGRGPLRANTGELFF.

This clonotype was recorded at least ten times. The V and J genes are TRBV28 and TRBJ2-2, with unresolved D. The CDR3 length is 16 residues. Trimming shortened V by 5 bases and J by 1 base, and 14 bases separated the two germline ends. In germline, CDR1 is MDHEN, CDR2 SYDVKM. CDR3 residues: CASSVLGDMNTGELFF. The DNA for the CDR3 is TGTGCCAGCAGTGTATTAGGAGATATGAACACCGGGGAGCTGTTTTTT.

In this sample, this clonotype turned up many times. DNA for the CDR3: TGTGCCAGTAAACAGCAGAACACTGAAGCTTTCTTT. This encodes CASKQQNTEAFF. The chain couples TRBV2 to TRBJ1-1; no reliable D call. This CDR3 has 12 residues. The V gene lost 9 bases and the J gene lost 1 base, with 9 bases spanning the gap. CDR1 is SNHLY and CDR2 is FYNNEI in the germline V gene. The full variable domain, completed using reference TRBV2 and TRBJ1-1, is EPEVTQTPSHQVTQMGQEVILRCVPISNHLYFYWYRQILGQKVEFLVSFYNNEISEKSEIFDDQFSVERPDGSNFTLKIRSTKLEDSAMYFCASKQQNTEAFFGQGTRLTVV.

This clonotype was recorded many times. The chain couples TRBV18 to TRBJ2-1, with a tentative D call TRBD1 (5 bases). Trimming removed 3 bases at V and 6 bases at J, with 15 bases between. Germline assignment: CDR1 KGHSH and CDR2 LQKENI. This CDR3 contains 15 residues. The CDR3 loop is CASSPAGHASNEQFF. Here the CDR3 DNA reads TGTGCCAGCTCACCGGCAGGGCACGCAAGCAATGAGCAGTTCTTC.

The gene calls are TRBV20-1 and TRBJ2-2; TRBD2 might be the D (7 bases). CDR3 length equals 16 residues. Trimming pared 1 base from V and 6 bases from J, leaving 18 bases between. Germline CDR1 DFQATT, CDR2 SNEGSKA (reference sequence). The CDR3 DNA reads TGCAGTGCTAGAGGGGGGGGCAGGGAAGAAGCCGGGGAGCTGTTTTTT. It specifies CSARGGGREEAGELFF.

This clonotype showed up many times. The rearrangement links TRBV20-1 to TRBJ1-2, with 12 bases identical to TRBD1. This CDR3 comprises 15 residues. The ends lost 3 bases at V and 3 bases at J; junction bases unmatched: 5. Germline CDR1 reads DFQATT; CDR2 reads SNEGSKA (reference sequence). The CDR3, as DNA: TGCAGTGCTAGGAGGGACAGGGGGCGCGACTATGGCTACACCTTC. It codes for CSARRDRGRDYGYTF.

The V and J genes are TRBV4-2 and TRBJ1-2, with 9 nucleotides matching TRBD1. Germline V lookup: CDR1 LGHNA, CDR2 YNFKEQ. The V gene end was trimmed by 3 bases and the J gene end by 0 bases; junction bases not matched to a gene: 2. This CDR3 is built from 15 residues. The DNA for the CDR3 is TGTGCCAGCAGCCACGGACAGGGGCCTAACTATGGCTACACCTTC. Its protein product is CASSHGQGPNYGYTF.

This clonotype showed up many times. The chain is built from TRBV19 and TRBJ2-1; D assignment may be TRBD1 or TRBD2 (5 bases each). This CDR3 spans 17 amino acids. Germline V gives CDR1 LNHDA, CDR2 SQIVND (reference sequence). V gave up 5 bases and J gave up 6 bases, with 23 bases separating them. The chain's CDR3 is CASSSPRLGTIGNEQFF. CDR3 DNA: TGTGCCAGTAGTTCACCTCGACTTGGGACCATCGGCAATGAGCAGTTCTTC. Using reference TRBV19 and TRBJ2-1 for the parts outside the CDR3, the full variable domain is DGGITQSPKYLFRKEGQNVTLSCEQNLNHDAMYWYRQDPGQGLRLIYYSQIVNDFQKGDIAEGYSVSREKKESFPLTVTSAQKNPTAFYLCASSSPRLGTIGNEQFFGPGTRLTVL.